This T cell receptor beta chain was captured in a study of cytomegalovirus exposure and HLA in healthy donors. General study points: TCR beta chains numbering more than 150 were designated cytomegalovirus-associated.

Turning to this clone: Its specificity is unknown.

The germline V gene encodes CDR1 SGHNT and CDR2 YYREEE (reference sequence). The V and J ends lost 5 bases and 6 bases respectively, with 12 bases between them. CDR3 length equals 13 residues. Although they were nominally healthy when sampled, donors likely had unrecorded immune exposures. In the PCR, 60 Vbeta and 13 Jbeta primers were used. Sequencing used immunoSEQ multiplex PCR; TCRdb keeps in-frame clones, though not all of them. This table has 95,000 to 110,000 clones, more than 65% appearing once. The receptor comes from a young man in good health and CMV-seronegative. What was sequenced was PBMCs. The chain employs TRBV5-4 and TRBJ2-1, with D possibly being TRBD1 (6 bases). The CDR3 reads CASSGEGVNEQFF. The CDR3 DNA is TGTGCCAGCAGTGGTGAGGGGGTCAATGAGCAGTTCTTC.